Described below is a single TCR beta chain sequence and its context. Noted time point: peripheral blood 6 weeks after treatment start. Germline lookup yields CDR1 LNHDA and CDR2 SQIVND (reference sequence). This CDR3 is built from 14 residues. Deletions cut 9 bases from V and 3 bases from J, with 15 bases between. This record comes from a study of PD-L1 blockade in urothelial cancer. Repertoires were generated with immunoSEQ multiplex PCR, while TCRdb's copy carries only in-frame clones and drops some. In the table there are about 19,000 clones, approximately 82% of which are singletons. The rearrangement joins TRBV19 to TRBJ1-5, with D maybe TRBD1 (5 bases). This receptor was taken from a man between 45 and 60 years old with urothelial cancer. The sample was PBMCs, taken around atezolizumab (anti-PD-L1) treatment. In DNA form, the CDR3 reads TGTGCCAGCAGACCAGGGTACGACAATCAGCCCCAGCATTTT. Amino acids: CASRPGYDNQPQHF.